This T cell receptor beta chain was captured in a study of CD8 T cells in Susac syndrome. Across the study: When their blood was taken, patients with Susac syndrome were therapy-naive, taking corticosteroids, or taking intravenous immunoglobulin alone.

Trimming pared 4 bases from V and 6 bases from J, leaving 9 bases between. The germline gives CDR1 MGHRA, CDR2 YSYEKL. The CDR3 runs 13 residues. An amount of RNA that ranged from about 0.45 to 1 ug was reverse transcribed with random hexamers. From the immunoSEQ multiplex PCR reads, TCRdb called clonotypes with MiXCR, one entry per CDR3 protein. The table records 100,000 to 110,000 distinct CDR3 sequences, around 96% of them present only once. Negative isolation was applied to CD8+ and CD4+ T cells, and FACS enrichment was applied to TEMRA cells. Sequencing input: CD8+ T cells from PBMCs. The gene calls are TRBV4-1 and TRBJ2-2; no clear D. This clonotype originated in a human donor with Susac syndrome. The CDR3 protein is CASSRLKAGELFF. The DNA for the CDR3 is TGCGCCAGCAGCCGGTTGAAGGCCGGGGAGCTGTTTTTT.